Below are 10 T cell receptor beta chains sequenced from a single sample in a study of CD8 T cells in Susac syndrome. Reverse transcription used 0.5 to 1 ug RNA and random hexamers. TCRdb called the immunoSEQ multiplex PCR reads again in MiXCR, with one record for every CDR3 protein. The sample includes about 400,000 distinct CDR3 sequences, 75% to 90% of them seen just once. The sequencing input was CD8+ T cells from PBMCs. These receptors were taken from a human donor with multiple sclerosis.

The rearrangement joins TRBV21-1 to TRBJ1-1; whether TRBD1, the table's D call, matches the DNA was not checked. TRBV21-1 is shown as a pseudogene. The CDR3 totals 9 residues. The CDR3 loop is CASNFLDNF. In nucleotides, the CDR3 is TGTGCCAGCAATTTCTTGGACAACTTT.

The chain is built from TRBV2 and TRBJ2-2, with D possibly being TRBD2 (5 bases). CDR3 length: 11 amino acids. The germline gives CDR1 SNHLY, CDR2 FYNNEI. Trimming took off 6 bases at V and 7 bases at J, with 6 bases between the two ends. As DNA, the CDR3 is TGTGCCAGCAGCGGGATCGGGGAGCTGTTTTTT. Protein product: CASSGIGELFF.

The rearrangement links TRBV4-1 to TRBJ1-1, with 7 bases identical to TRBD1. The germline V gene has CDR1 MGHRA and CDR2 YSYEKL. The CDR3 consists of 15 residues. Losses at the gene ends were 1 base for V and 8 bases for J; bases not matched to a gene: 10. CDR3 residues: CASSQVVTGTEEAFF. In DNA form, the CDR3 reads TGCGCCAGCAGCCAAGTTGTGACCGGGACAGAAGAAGCTTTCTTT.

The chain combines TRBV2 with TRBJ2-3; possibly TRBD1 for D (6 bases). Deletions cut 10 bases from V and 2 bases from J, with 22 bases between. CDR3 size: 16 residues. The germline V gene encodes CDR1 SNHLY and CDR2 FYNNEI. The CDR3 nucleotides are TGTGCCACCCCCCCCGAACAGGGAAGGGTCACAGATACGCAGTATTTT. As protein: CATPPEQGRVTDTQYF.

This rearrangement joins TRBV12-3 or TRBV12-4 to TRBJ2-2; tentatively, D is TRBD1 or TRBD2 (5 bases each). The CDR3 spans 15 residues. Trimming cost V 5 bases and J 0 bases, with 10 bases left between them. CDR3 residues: CASSRDGANTGELFF. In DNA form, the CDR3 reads TGTGCCAGCAGTAGGGACGGAGCGAACACCGGGGAGCTGTTTTTT.

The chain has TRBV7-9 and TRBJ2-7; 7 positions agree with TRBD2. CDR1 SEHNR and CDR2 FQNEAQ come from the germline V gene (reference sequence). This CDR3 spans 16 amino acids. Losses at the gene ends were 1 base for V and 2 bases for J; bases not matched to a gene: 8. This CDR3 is CASSLVPSGSTYEQYF. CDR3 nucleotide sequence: TGTGCCAGCAGCTTAGTTCCTAGCGGAAGTACCTACGAGCAGTACTTC.

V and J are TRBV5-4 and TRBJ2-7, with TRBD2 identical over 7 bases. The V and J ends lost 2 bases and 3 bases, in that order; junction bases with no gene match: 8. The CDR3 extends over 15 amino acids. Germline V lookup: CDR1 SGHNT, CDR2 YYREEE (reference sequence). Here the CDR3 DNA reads TGTGCCAGCAGCTTAAGTGCGGGGGACCTCTACGAGCAGTACTTC. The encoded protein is CASSLSAGDLYEQYF.

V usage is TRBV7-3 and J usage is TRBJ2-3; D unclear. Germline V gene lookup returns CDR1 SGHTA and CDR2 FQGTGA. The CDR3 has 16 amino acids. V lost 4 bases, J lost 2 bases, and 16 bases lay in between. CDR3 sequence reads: CASSSLGPGDTDTQYF. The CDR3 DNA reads TGTGCCAGCAGCTCTCTCGGGCCAGGAGACACAGATACGCAGTATTTT.

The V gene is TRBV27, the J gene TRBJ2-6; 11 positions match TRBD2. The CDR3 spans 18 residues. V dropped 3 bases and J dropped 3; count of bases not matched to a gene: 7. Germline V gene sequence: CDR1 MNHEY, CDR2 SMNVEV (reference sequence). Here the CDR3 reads CASSLTSGTYVGANVLTF. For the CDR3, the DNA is TGTGCCAGCAGTTTGACTAGCGGGACCTATGTTGGGGCCAACGTCCTGACTTTC. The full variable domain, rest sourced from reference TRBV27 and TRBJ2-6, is EAQVTQNPRYLITVTGKKLTVTCSQNMNHEYMSWYRQDPGLGLRQIYYSMNVEVTDKGDVPEGYKVSRKEKRNFPLILESPSPNQTSLYFCASSLTSGTYVGANVLTFGAGSRLTVL.

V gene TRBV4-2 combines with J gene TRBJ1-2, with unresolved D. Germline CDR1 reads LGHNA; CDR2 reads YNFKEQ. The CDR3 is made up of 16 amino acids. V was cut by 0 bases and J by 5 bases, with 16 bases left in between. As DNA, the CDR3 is TGTGCCAGCAGCCAAGAGATGGGAAGCGTAGGATATGGCTACACCTTC. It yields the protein CASSQEMGSVGYGYTF.